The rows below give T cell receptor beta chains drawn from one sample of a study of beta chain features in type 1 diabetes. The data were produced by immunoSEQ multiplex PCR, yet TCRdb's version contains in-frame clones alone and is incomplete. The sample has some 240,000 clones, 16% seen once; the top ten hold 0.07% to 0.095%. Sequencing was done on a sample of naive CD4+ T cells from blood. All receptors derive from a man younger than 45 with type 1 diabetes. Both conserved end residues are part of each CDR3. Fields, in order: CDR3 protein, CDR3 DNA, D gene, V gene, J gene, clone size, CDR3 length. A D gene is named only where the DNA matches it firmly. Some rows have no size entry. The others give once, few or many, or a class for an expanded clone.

CASSSPVTQYF	TGTGCCAGCAGCTCCCCGGTGACCCAGTACTTC	NA	TRBV7-9	TRBJ2-5	NA	11
CSVVRQGRTEAFF	TGCAGCGTTGTGAGGCAGGGGAGGACTGAAGCTTTCTTT	NA	TRBV29-1	TRBJ1-1	NA	13
CASSKGSSSWGYTF	TGTGCCAGCAGTAAAGGGTCCTCGAGCTGGGGCTACACCTTC	NA	TRBV6-4	TRBJ1-2	few	14
CSVVPNTDTQYF	TGCAGCGTTGTTCCCAACACAGATACGCAGTATTTT	NA	TRBV29-1	TRBJ2-3	few	12
CASSQGGHSNQPQHF	TGCGCCAGCAGCCAAGGGGGGCATAGCAATCAGCCCCAGCATTTT	NA	TRBV4-1	TRBJ1-5	NA	15
CASSEGGGPHLAKNIQYF	TGTGCCAGCAGTGAAGGTGGAGGTCCACATCTAGCCAAAAACATTCAGTACTTC	NA	TRBV25-1	TRBJ2-4	few	18
CASSLGAGVADTQYF	TGTGCCAGCAGTTTAGGAGCGGGAGTAGCAGATACGCAGTATTTT	TRBD2	TRBV27	TRBJ2-3	NA	15
CASLSGGAYNEQFF	TGTGCCAGCCTCTCGGGAGGCGCCTACAATGAGCAGTTCTTC	TRBD2	TRBV28	TRBJ2-1	NA	14
CAWSRQVNSNQPQHF	TGTGCCTGGAGTCGACAGGTGAATAGCAATCAGCCCCAGCATTTT	NA	TRBV30	TRBJ1-5	NA	15
CASSLWPGADTQYF	TGTGCCAGCAGCTTATGGCCGGGGGCAGATACGCAGTATTTT	NA	TRBV7-2	TRBJ2-3	few	14
CSASRTGNTEAFF	TGCAGCGCCTCCCGGACAGGGAACACTGAAGCTTTCTTT	TRBD1	TRBV29-1	TRBJ1-1	NA	13
CASSSAGTGNTEAFF	TGCGCCAGCAGCTCGGCCGGGACAGGGAACACTGAAGCTTTCTTT	TRBD1	TRBV5-1	TRBJ1-1	few	15
CASSEYRTDTEAFF	TGTGCCAGCAGTGAATACAGAACGGACACTGAAGCTTTCTTT	NA	TRBV25-1	TRBJ1-1	few	14
CASSVSTGIEAFF	TGTGCCAGCAGCGTCTCGACAGGGATAGAAGCTTTCTTT	TRBD1	TRBV9	TRBJ1-1	few	13
CSVRGQFNTEAFF	TGCAGCGTACGCGGACAGTTTAACACTGAAGCTTTCTTT	NA	TRBV29-1	TRBJ1-1	NA	13
CASSGITSYEQYF	TGCGCCAGCAGTGGGATTACGAGTTACGAGCAGTACTTC	NA	TRBV23-1	TRBJ2-7	few	13